This paragraph reports one T cell receptor beta chain. How the authors handled the data: Nucleated cell counts were estimated from reference gene primer amplification. TCRdb's table, derived via immunoSEQ multiplex PCR, lists solely in-frame clones and lacks some. That table is the source of V, J and clone size, and D and trimming were worked out from the DNA. Of approximately 150,000 clones listed, about nine tenths were seen once; the top ten hold under 2%. This sample is part of a study of blood T cell repertoires in COVID-19. Looking at the study overall: The United States, Italy and Spain supplied acute and convalescent COVID-19 samples.

There are 18 residues in the CDR3. V dropped 3 bases and J dropped 0; count of bases not matched to a gene: 6. Germline V lookup: CDR1 MNHEY, CDR2 SMNVEV (reference sequence). Input material: peripheral blood. This receptor was obtained from a human donor in a cohort sampled during active COVID-19. This rearrangement joins TRBV27 to TRBJ2-1; 12 bases align to TRBD2. This CDR3 reads CASSFRLAGAYSYNEQFF. CDR3 sequence (DNA): TGTGCCAGCAGTTTTCGACTAGCGGGGGCCTACTCCTACAATGAGCAGTTCTTC.